A single sample is the source of the 19 T cell receptor beta chains below, sequenced in a study of technical replicates of blood from a few donors. Data came from immunoSEQ multiplex PCR; TCRdb stores just in-frame clones and leaves some out. The table shows about 81,000 clones, with roughly 96% occurring only once. The sequenced sample was T cells isolated from PBMCs. Source of these receptors: a human donor in good health.

The V gene is TRBV4-1, the J gene TRBJ2-7, with D possibly matching TRBD2 (6 bases). The CDR3 contains 16 residues. V gave up 5 bases and J gave up 5 bases, with 22 bases separating them. CDR1 is MGHRA and CDR2 is YSYEKL in the germline V gene. CDR3: CASSTHPGLTEDEQYF. The CDR3 DNA reads as TGCGCCAGCAGCACCCATCCGGGACTGACTGAGGACGAGCAGTACTTC.

This chain joins TRBV27 and TRBJ2-3, with 12 bases identical to TRBD2. Looked up from germline, CDR1 is MNHEY and CDR2 is SMNVEV (reference sequence). The CDR3 is 15 amino acids. Unmatched junction bases numbered 1, after V lost 2 bases and J lost 4 bases. CDR3 sequence (DNA): TGTGCCAGCAGTTTAACTAGCGGGAGGCCAGATACGCAGTATTTT. It translates to CASSLTSGRPDTQYF.

The rearrangement links TRBV7-8 to TRBJ1-4, with a weak D call TRBD1 (5 bases). The CDR3 is 13 residues long. Germline V gene lookup returns CDR1 SGHVS and CDR2 FQNEAQ. V was pared by 5 bases and J by 7 bases, with 11 bases between. CDR3: CASSRGGFEKLFF. CDR3 DNA: TGTGCCAGCAGCCGGGGGGGGTTTGAAAAACTGTTTTTT.

In DNA, the CDR3 is TGTGCCAGCAGCCGGTTCCCCAAAGACAGTAGAGAAGGGGGCCAGTACTTC. Protein product: CASSRFPKDSREGGQYF. The chain recombines TRBV7-9 with TRBJ2-5; possibly TRBD1 for D (6 bases). Germline loops: CDR1 SEHNR, CDR2 FQNEAQ (reference sequence). This CDR3 comprises 17 residues. V lost 5 bases and J lost 10, with 29 bases in between.

This clone was seen only once. CDR3 nucleotide sequence: TGCGCCAGCAGCCGGGACTTGGGACCCTACGAGCAGTACTTC. Encoded protein: CASSRDLGPYEQYF. J is TRBJ2-7 and V is TRBV4-1, with D possibly matching TRBD2 (6 bases). This CDR3 contains 14 residues. Germline CDR1 reads MGHRA; CDR2 reads YSYEKL. Trimming left V 4 bases short and J 2 bases short, with 12 bases between.

The chain is built from TRBV11-2 and TRBJ2-7; D unclear. Trimming pared 1 base from V and 1 base from J, leaving 8 bases between. The CDR3 spans 14 residues. Germline values: CDR1 SGHAT, CDR2 FQNNGV. The CDR3, as DNA: TGTGCCAGCAGCTTAGGTGTGCGATCCTACGAGCAGTACTTC. Translated, it gives CASSLGVRSYEQYF. The full variable domain, in which reference TRBV11-2 and TRBJ2-7 provide the parts outside the CDR3, is EAGVAQSPRYKIIEKRQSVAFWCNPISGHATLYWYQQILGQGPKLLIQFQNNGVVDDSQLPKDRFSAERLKGVDSTLKIQPAKLEDSAVYLCASSLGVRSYEQYFGPGTRLTVT.

V is TRBV5-1 and J is TRBJ2-7; 9 nucleotides line up with TRBD2. This CDR3 spans 15 amino acids. Per germline, CDR1 SGHRS and CDR2 YFSETQ. Trimming took 8 bases from V and 4 from J; bases not matched to a gene: 13. This chain's CDR3 is CASQYSAGGPYEQYF. The CDR3 region has the DNA TGCGCCAGTCAATACTCTGCGGGAGGGCCTTACGAGCAGTACTTC.

This clone occurred once. The V and J genes are TRBV19 and TRBJ2-5; 10 bases map to TRBD1. The V segment lost 5 bases and the J segment 0 bases; nucleotides outside the gene matches: 6. Germline values: CDR1 LNHDA, CDR2 SQIVND (reference sequence). The CDR3 runs 16 residues. The chain's CDR3 is CASSPRQGAHQETQYF. The CDR3 DNA sequence: TGTGCCAGTAGTCCCAGACAGGGGGCCCACCAAGAGACCCAGTACTTC.

V gene TRBV28 combines with J gene TRBJ2-7; D ambiguous. The CDR3 has 17 residues. The germline CDR1 and CDR2 sequences are MDHEN and SYDVKM. The V and J ends lost 1 base and 3 bases respectively, with 19 bases between them. The CDR3 nucleotides are TGTGCCAGCAGTTTATCTATCGGCCTAGTTTCTGACTACGAGCAGTACTTC. The encoded protein is CASSLSIGLVSDYEQYF.

The rearrangement joins TRBV5-1 to TRBJ2-3, with 11 bases identical to TRBD2. V trimming: 2 bases; J trimming: 6 bases; junction bases outside the gene matches: 8. From germline, CDR1 is SGHRS and CDR2 YFSETQ. The CDR3 has 16 residues. CDR3: CASSFLAGGFKDTQYF. The DNA of the CDR3 is TGCGCCAGCAGCTTCTTAGCGGGAGGGTTCAAGGATACGCAGTATTTT. Full variable domain (remainder filled in from reference TRBV5-1 and TRBJ2-3): KAGVTQTPRYLIKTRGQQVTLSCSPISGHRSVSWYQQTPGQGLQFLFEYFSETQRNKGNFPGRFSGRQFSNSRSEMNVSTLELGDSALYLCASSFLAGGFKDTQYFGPGTRLTVL.

The chain combines TRBV5-8 with TRBJ1-2; perhaps TRBD1 as D (6 bases). The CDR3 totals 17 residues. V was cut by 3 bases and J by 5 bases, with 23 bases left in between. Per germline, CDR1 SGHTS and CDR2 YDEGEE. The CDR3 sequence is CASSWQWVRPGDYGYTF. The CDR3 nucleotides are TGTGCCAGCAGCTGGCAGTGGGTCCGGCCAGGGGATTATGGCTACACCTTC.

The V and J genes are TRBV7-6 and TRBJ2-7; D is perhaps TRBD2 (5 bases). CDR3 size: 14 residues. From germline, CDR1 is SGHVS and CDR2 FNYEAQ. Trimming took 5 bases from V and 3 from J, leaving 14 bases between them. The CDR3 DNA reads TGTGCCAGCAGCCCTAATAGGGAGCGCTACGAGCAGTACTTC. This sequence encodes CASSPNRERYEQYF. Filled out from reference TRBV7-6 and TRBJ2-7, the complete variable domain reads GAGVSQSPRYKVTKRGQDVALRCDPISGHVSLYWYRQALGQGPEFLTYFNYEAQQDKSGLPNDRFSAERPEGSISTLTIQRTEQRDSAMYRCASSPNRERYEQYFGPGTRLTVT.

The chain has TRBV30 and TRBJ1-1; unclear D gene. V shed 2 bases and J shed 3 bases, with 10 bases lying between them. The V gene's germline CDR1 is GTSNPN and CDR2 SVGIG (reference sequence). This CDR3 has 13 residues. The CDR3 is CAWSLIADTEAFF. CDR3 nucleotides: TGTGCCTGGAGTTTGATCGCGGACACTGAAGCTTTCTTT.

The chain is built from TRBV15 and TRBJ1-5; 7 nucleotides match TRBD1. Per the germline V gene, CDR1 is LNHNV and CDR2 is YYDKDF (reference sequence). After removal of 2 bases from V and 3 bases from J, the junction contained 4 bases not matched to a gene. CDR3 length equals 15 residues. The CDR3 loop reads CATSRQGVYNQPQHF. The DNA of the CDR3 is TGTGCCACCAGCAGACAGGGGGTGTACAATCAGCCCCAGCATTTT. The full variable domain, its missing parts supplied by reference TRBV15 and TRBJ1-5, is DAMVIQNPRYQVTQFGKPVTLSCSQTLNHNVMYWYQQKSSQAPKLLFHYYDKDFNNEADTPDNFQSRRPNTSFCFLDIRSPGLGDTAMYLCATSRQGVYNQPQHFGDGTRLSIL.

The chain employs TRBV11-3 and TRBJ1-1, with D perhaps matching TRBD1 (6 bases). Trimming took 7 bases from V and 0 from J, leaving 12 bases between them. The CDR3 extends over 14 amino acids. The germline gives CDR1 SGHNT, CDR2 YENEEA. CDR3 coding DNA: TGTGCCAGCACAGACAGGCCGATGAACACTGAAGCTTTCTTT. Protein sequence: CASTDRPMNTEAFF.

The V and J genes are TRBV7-9 and TRBJ1-1; D is possibly TRBD1 (6 bases). Trimming shortened V by 5 bases and J by 6 bases, and 16 bases separated the two germline ends. From germline, CDR1 is SEHNR and CDR2 FQNEAQ (reference sequence). The CDR3 has 14 amino acids. The CDR3 nucleotides read TGTGCCAGCAGCGTGACTCAGGGGTACCCTGAAGCTTTCTTT. As protein: CASSVTQGYPEAFF.

J is TRBJ2-5 and V is TRBV4-2; 8 nucleotides line up with TRBD1. Unmatched junction bases numbered 9, after V lost 1 base and J lost 5 bases. CDR3 length: 16 residues. The germline V gene encodes CDR1 LGHNA and CDR2 YNFKEQ. This chain's CDR3 is CASSQVKGRGQETQYF. For the CDR3, the DNA is TGTGCCAGCAGCCAAGTCAAGGGCAGGGGGCAGGAGACCCAGTACTTC.

The genes are TRBV5-8 and TRBJ2-1, with TRBD2 matching over 10 bases. V gave up 4 bases and J gave up 9 bases; unmatched junction bases: 10. Germline CDR1 reads SGHTS; CDR2 reads YDEGEE. This CDR3 spans 15 amino acids. The CDR3 DNA reads TGTGCCAGCAGCCAGGCTGGACTAGCGGCTACTGAGCAGTTCTTC. This gives the protein CASSQAGLAATEQFF.

This chain connects TRBV11-1 to TRBJ2-5; D may be TRBD2 (5 bases). Germline V lookup: CDR1 SGHAT, CDR2 FQDESV (reference sequence). Between the trimmed V and J ends, which lost 1 base and 5 bases, there was a span of 14 bases. The CDR3 spans 15 residues. CDR3 DNA sequence: TGTGCCAGCAGCTTAGACGACGGGGTGTCTGAGACCCAGTACTTC. This codes for CASSLDDGVSETQYF. Full variable domain (outside the CDR3, taken from reference TRBV11-1 and TRBJ2-5): EAEVAQSPRYKITEKSQAVAFWCDPISGHATLYWYRQILGQGPELLVQFQDESVVDDSQLPKDRFSAERLKGVDSTLKIQPAELGDSAMYLCASSLDDGVSETQYFGPGTRLLVL.